These T cell receptor beta chains were read from a single sample in a study of blood T cells in healthy people across ages. TCRdb reprocessed the 5' RACE reads with MiXCR, giving one entry per CDR3 protein. The sample holds 1,500,000 or so distinct CDR3 sequences; 55% to 75% are singletons and the top ten take 5.5% to 8%. The sequenced material came from blood. The source of these receptors is a man aged 18 to 30 in good health. Both conserved end residues are part of each CDR3. A D gene is named only where the DNA matches it firmly. Only part of the rows carry a size: once, few, many, or a class if the clone is expanded.

D gene	V gene	clone size	J gene	CDR3 DNA	CDR3 protein
-	TRBV29-1	-	TRBJ1-1	TGCAGCGCCGAGGGTCAGGGCAAGAACACTGAAGCTTTCTTT	CSAEGQGKNTEAFF
TRBD1	TRBV9	once	TRBJ1-4	TGTGCCAGCAGCGTAGACCAAGGGACAGGGGGTGAAAAACTGTTTTTT	CASSVDQGTGGEKLFF
TRBD2	TRBV10-1	-	TRBJ2-5	TGCGCCAGCAGTGAGTCGACTAGCGGGACCGAGACCCAGTACTTC	CASSESTSGTETQYF
TRBD2	TRBV5-1	-	TRBJ2-1	TGCGCCAGCAGCTACCAGACCGGGACTAGGTCCGGGAATGAGCAGTTCTTC	CASSYQTGTRSGNEQFF
-	TRBV29-1	-	TRBJ1-1	TGCAGCGCCAATAGGAGGGCCTTAGGGACTGAAGCTTTCTTT	CSANRRALGTEAFF
-	TRBV4-1	-	TRBJ2-7	TGCGCCAGCAGCCAAGAAACGGTGGTTTACGAGCAGTACTTC	CASSQETVVYEQYF
TRBD2	TRBV20-1	-	TRBJ2-1	TGCAGTGCTAGCGGGGGGGAGTTGTTCTTC	CSASGGELFF
-	TRBV12-3/TRBV12-4	few	TRBJ1-1	TGTGCCAGCAGTTTAGGTAGAAGGAGTACTGAAGCTTTCTTT	CASSLGRRSTEAFF
-	TRBV6-1	-	TRBJ2-7	TGTGCCAGCAGTGAGCGCGGCTCGACCTACGAGCAGTACTTC	CASSERGSTYEQYF
TRBD1	TRBV6-2/TRBV6-3	-	TRBJ2-4	TGTGCCAGCAGTGCCTTACCGGGACAGGGCAAAAACATTCAGTACTTC	CASSALPGQGKNIQYF
-	TRBV6-5	-	TRBJ1-2	TGTGCCAGCCGGATGCCCAGAGGGATTGGCTACACCTTC	CASRMPRGIGYTF
-	TRBV11-2	once	TRBJ2-7	TGTGCCATAAGCGGGCATAGCTCCTACAATGAGCAGTACTTC	CAISGHSSYNEQYF
-	TRBV4-1	-	TRBJ2-1	TGCGCCAGCAGCCAAGCAGGCAGGGGCTCCTACAATGAGCAGTTCTTC	CASSQAGRGSYNEQFF
-	TRBV7-2	-	TRBJ2-5	TGTGCCAGCAGCGTAGTGGGTGTGGAGACCCAGTACTTC	CASSVVGVETQYF
-	TRBV7-9	-	TRBJ2-7	TGTGCCAGCAGCGCAACAGACGCCTACGAGCAGTACTTC	CASSATDAYEQYF
TRBD2	TRBV5-1	few	TRBJ2-1	TGCGCCAGCTGCCCGGGAGGAAGCGGGAGGAACAATGAGCAGTTCTTC	CASCPGGSGRNNEQFF
-	TRBV6-2/TRBV6-3	-	TRBJ2-1	TGTGCCAGCAGTACGGGACGAGCGGTTTACAATGAGCAGTTCTTC	CASSTGRAVYNEQFF
-	TRBV20-1	-	TRBJ2-7	TGCAGTGCTGGCAGGGGGGCTTACGAGCAGTACTTC	CSAGRGAYEQYF
-	TRBV5-1	-	TRBJ2-3	TGCGCCAGCAGCTATGGCTTAAGGGCATGGGACACAGATACGCAGTATTTT	CASSYGLRAWDTDTQYF
TRBD2	TRBV7-6	few	TRBJ2-1	TGTGCCAGCAGCTTCAGGACTAGCGGGAACAATGAGCAGTTCTTC	CASSFRTSGNNEQFF
-	TRBV10-1	-	TRBJ2-5	TGCGCCAGCAGTGCAACGGTGGACTGGGAGACCCAGTACTTC	CASSATVDWETQYF
TRBD2	TRBV10-3	once	TRBJ2-7	TGTGCCATCAGTGTGACTAGCGGAGAAACCTACGAGCAGTACTTC	CAISVTSGETYEQYF
TRBD2	TRBV12-3/TRBV12-4	many	TRBJ2-7	TGTGCCAGCAGTCCCGGGACTAGTACGTACGAGCAGTACTTC	CASSPGTSTYEQYF
-	TRBV15	-	TRBJ1-1	TGTGCCACCAGCAGAAACGTAGGCGCTGAAGCTTTCTTT	CATSRNVGAEAFF
-	TRBV4-2	-	TRBJ2-1	TGTGCCAGCAGCCAAGTCGGAGGCGGGACCGAGATCTTCAATGAGCAGTTCTTC	CASSQVGGGTEIFNEQFF
-	TRBV20-1	-	TRBJ1-2	TGCAGTGCTCCTATTGAGAATGGGGGTGGCTACACCTTC	CSAPIENGGGYTF
-	TRBV7-2	-	TRBJ1-2	TGTGCCAGCAGCTTAATCGGGGGGCCCTATGGCTACACCTTC	CASSLIGGPYGYTF
TRBD1	TRBV7-2	-	TRBJ2-7	TGTGCCAGCAGCCCATCAGGGACGGGACAGGGAGTCCACGAGCAGTACTTC	CASSPSGTGQGVHEQYF
-	TRBV7-8	-	TRBJ2-1	TGTGCCAGCAGCCTAAGAAGGGGGGGCGGTGAGCAGTTCTTC	CASSLRRGGGEQFF
-	TRBV27	-	TRBJ2-7	TGTGCCAGCAGCCCCCTGGGGGACCAGGCATACGAGCAGTACTTC	CASSPLGDQAYEQYF
TRBD1	TRBV7-9	-	TRBJ2-7	TGTGCCAGCACCCAAGACAGGGGGCCCTACGAGCAGTACTTC	CASTQDRGPYEQYF
-	TRBV6-1	-	TRBJ2-7	TGTGCCAGCTCGACCGGGCTATTCTCCTGCGAGCAGTACTTC	CASSTGLFSCEQYF
-	TRBV3-1	once	TRBJ2-6	TGTGCCAGCAGCCAAGGGGCGGGGTACGTCTCTGGGGCCAACGTCCTGACTTTC	CASSQGAGYVSGANVLTF
-	TRBV20-1	-	TRBJ2-3	TGCAGTGCTAGAGATAGAGCCTACCTGACGGATACGCAGTATTTT	CSARDRAYLTDTQYF
-	TRBV6-6	-	TRBJ2-7	TGTGCCAGCAGTCCCCGGACTCCCCTCTACGAGCAGTACTTC	CASSPRTPLYEQYF
-	TRBV6-2/TRBV6-3	few	TRBJ2-1	TGTGCCAGCAGTACAGGCAGGAGCTCCTACAATGAGCAGTTCTTC	CASSTGRSSYNEQFF
-	TRBV12-3/TRBV12-4	once	TRBJ2-1	TGTGCCAGCAGTGAGACCGACAGCCTGAGGAATGAGCAGTTCTTC	CASSETDSLRNEQFF
TRBD2	TRBV11-2	-	TRBJ2-1	TGTGCCAGCAGCTTCGGTCAAAGGGGCCGGAGCGGGAGAAGCAATGAGCAGTTCTTC	CASSFGQRGRSGRSNEQFF
-	TRBV28	-	TRBJ2-5	TGTGCCAGCAGTACGTCTTGGGGAAACCAAGAGACCCAGTACTTC	CASSTSWGNQETQYF
-	TRBV13	-	TRBJ2-1	TGTGCCAGCAGCTATAGACCAGGGGAGAGGAACAATGAGCAGTTCTTC	CASSYRPGERNNEQFF
-	TRBV7-2	few	TRBJ1-2	TGTGCCAGCAGCTTAAGGGGGGACTATGGCTACACCTTC	CASSLRGDYGYTF
-	TRBV6-5	few	TRBJ2-1	TGTGCCAGCCAAGAGAGAATCGGTGAGCAGTTCTTC	CASQERIGEQFF
TRBD2	TRBV6-5	-	TRBJ2-2	TGTGCCAGCAGTTACTCGACTAGCGGGCATGGCGGGGAGCTGTTTTTT	CASSYSTSGHGGELFF